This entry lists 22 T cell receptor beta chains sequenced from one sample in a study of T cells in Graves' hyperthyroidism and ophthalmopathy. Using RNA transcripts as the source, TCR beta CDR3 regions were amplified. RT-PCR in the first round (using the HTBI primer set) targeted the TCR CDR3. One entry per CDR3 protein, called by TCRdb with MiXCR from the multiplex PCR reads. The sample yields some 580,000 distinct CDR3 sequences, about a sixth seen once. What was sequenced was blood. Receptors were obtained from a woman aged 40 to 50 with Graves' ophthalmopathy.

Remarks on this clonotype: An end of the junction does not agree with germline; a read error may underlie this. DNA for the CDR3: TGTGCCAGCAGTTCTCAGGGGGCTAGCACAGATACGCGGTATTTT. It codes for CASSSQGASTDTRYF. V usage is TRBV12-3 or TRBV12-4 and J usage is TRBJ2-3, with 8 bases that match TRBD1. The length of the CDR3 is 15 residues.

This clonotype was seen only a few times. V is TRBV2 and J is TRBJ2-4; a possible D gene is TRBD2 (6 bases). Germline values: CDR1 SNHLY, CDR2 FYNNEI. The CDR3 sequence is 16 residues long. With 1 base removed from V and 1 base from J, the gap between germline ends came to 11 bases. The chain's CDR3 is CASSEEGGGAKNIQYF. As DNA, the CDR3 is TGTGCCAGCAGTGAAGAGGGTGGGGGGGCCAAAAACATTCAGTACTTC.

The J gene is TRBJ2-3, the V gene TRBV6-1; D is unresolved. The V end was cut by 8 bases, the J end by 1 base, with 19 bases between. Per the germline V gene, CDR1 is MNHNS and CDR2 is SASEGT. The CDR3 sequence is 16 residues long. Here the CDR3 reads CASSKVRGTGTDTQYF. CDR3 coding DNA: TGTGCCAGCTCCAAGGTTAGAGGAACTGGCACAGATACGCAGTATTTT.

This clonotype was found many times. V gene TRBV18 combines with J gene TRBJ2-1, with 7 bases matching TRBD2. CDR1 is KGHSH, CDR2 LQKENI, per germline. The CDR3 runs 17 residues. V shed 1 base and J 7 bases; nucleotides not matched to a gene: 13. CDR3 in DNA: TGTGCCAGCTCACCACTTCAGGGATCCGGGGGGTGGAATGAGCAGTTCTTC. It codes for CASSPLQGSGGWNEQFF.

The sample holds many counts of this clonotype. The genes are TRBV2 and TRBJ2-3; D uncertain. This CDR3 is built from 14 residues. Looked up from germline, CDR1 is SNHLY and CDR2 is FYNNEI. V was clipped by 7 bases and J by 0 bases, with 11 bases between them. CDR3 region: CASKYSYSTDTQYF. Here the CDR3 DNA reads TGTGCCAGCAAGTACAGCTATAGCACAGATACGCAGTATTTT.

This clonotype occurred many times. CDR3: CSARRGALRVKETQYF. The CDR3 DNA sequence: TGCAGTGCTAGGAGGGGGGCCCTCCGCGTAAAAGAGACCCAGTACTTC. This sequence joins TRBV20-1 and TRBJ2-5; possibly TRBD1 or TRBD2 for D (6 bases each). The CDR3 covers 16 residues. Looked up from germline, CDR1 is DFQATT and CDR2 is SNEGSKA (reference sequence). The V end lost 3 bases, the J end lost 3 bases, and 20 bases lay between the germline ends.

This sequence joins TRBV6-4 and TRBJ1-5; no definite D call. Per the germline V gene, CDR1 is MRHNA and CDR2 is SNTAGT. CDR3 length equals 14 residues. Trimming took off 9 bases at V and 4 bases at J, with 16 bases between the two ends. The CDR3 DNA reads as TGTGCCAGGATTTTTCCGACACTTAATCAGCCCCAGCATTTT. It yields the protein CARIFPTLNQPQHF.

Here the CDR3 reads CASLADRANTEAFF. In nucleotides, the CDR3 is TGTGCCAGCTTAGCGGACAGGGCGAACACTGAAGCTTTCTTT. The rearrangement joins TRBV18 to TRBJ1-1, with 8 bases aligning to TRBD1. This CDR3 comprises 14 residues. J gave up 1 base and V 7 bases, and 5 bases lay outside the gene matches. Per germline, CDR1 KGHSH and CDR2 LQKENI. Full variable domain (remainder filled in from reference TRBV18 and TRBJ1-1): NAGVMQNPRHLVRRRGQEARLRCSPMKGHSHVYWYRQLPEEGLKFMVYLQKENIIDESGMPKERFSAEFPKEGPSILRIQQVVRGDSAAYFCASLADRANTEAFFGQGTRLTVV.

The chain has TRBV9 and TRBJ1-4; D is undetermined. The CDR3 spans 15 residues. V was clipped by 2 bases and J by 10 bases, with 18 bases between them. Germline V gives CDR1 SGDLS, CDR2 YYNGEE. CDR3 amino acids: CASSVEGLTQSKLFF. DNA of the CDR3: TGTGCCAGCAGCGTCGAGGGTTTGACACAATCAAAACTGTTTTTT. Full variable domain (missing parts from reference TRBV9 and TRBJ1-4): DSGVTQTPKHLITATGQRVTLRCSPRSGDLSVYWYQQSLDQGLQFLIQYYNGEERAKGNILERFSAQQFPDLHSELNLSSLELGDSALYFCASSVEGLTQSKLFFGSGTQLSVL.

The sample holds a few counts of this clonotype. The CDR3 region is CASSPMYTTGGEQYF. The CDR3 DNA sequence: TGTGCCAGCAGCCCAATGTATACGACGGGGGGCGAGCAGTACTTC. This rearrangement joins TRBV3-1 to TRBJ2-7; 7 nucleotides agree with TRBD2. V trimming: 4 bases; J trimming: 6 bases; junction bases outside the gene matches: 12. The germline V gene has CDR1 LGHDT and CDR2 YNNKEL (reference sequence). CDR3 length: 15 residues.

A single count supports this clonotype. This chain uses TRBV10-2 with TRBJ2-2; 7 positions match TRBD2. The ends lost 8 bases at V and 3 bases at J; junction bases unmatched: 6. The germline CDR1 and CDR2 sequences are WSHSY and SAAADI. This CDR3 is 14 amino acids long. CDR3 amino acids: CASLRGGDTGELFF. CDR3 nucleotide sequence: TGCGCCAGCCTACGGGGAGGGGACACCGGGGAGCTGTTTTTT.

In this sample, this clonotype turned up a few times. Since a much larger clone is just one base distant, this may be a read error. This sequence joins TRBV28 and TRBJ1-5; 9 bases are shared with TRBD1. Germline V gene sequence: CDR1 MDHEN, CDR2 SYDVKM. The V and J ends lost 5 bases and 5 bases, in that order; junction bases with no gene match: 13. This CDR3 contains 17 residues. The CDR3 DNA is TGTGCCAGCAGTCGCCTTCGGGACAGGGCCAACGATCAGCCCCAGCATTTT. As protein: CASSRLRDRANDQPQHF. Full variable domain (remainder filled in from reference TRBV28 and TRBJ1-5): DVKVTQSSRYLVKRTGEKVFLECVQDMDHENMFWYRQDPGLGLRLIYFSYDVKMKEKGDIPEGYSVSREKKERFSLILESASTNQTSMYLCASSRLRDRANDQPQHFGDGTRLSIL.

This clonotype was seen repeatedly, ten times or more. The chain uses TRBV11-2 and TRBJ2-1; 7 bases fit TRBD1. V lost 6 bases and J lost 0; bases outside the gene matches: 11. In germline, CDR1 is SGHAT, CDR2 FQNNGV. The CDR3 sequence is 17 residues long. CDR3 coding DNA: TGTGCCAGCAGTCAAAAATATAGGGGGCGCTCCTACAATGAGCAGTTCTTC. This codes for CASSQKYRGRSYNEQFF.

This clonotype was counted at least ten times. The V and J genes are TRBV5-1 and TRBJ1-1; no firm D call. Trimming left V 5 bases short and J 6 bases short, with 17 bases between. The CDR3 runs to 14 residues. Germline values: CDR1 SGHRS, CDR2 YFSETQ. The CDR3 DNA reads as TGCGCCAGCAGACAACGGGGAGATTTTGCTGAAGCTTTCTTT. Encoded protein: CASRQRGDFAEAFF. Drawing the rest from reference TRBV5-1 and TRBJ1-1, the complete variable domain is KAGVTQTPRYLIKTRGQQVTLSCSPISGHRSVSWYQQTPGQGLQFLFEYFSETQRNKGNFPGRFSGRQFSNSRSEMNVSTLELGDSALYLCASRQRGDFAEAFFGQGTRLTVV.

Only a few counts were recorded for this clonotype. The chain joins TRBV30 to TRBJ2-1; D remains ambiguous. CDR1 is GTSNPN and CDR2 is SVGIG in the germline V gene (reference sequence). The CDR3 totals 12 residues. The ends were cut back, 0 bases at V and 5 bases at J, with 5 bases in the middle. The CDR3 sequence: CAWSVQDNEQFF. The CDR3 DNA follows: TGTGCCTGGAGTGTACAAGACAATGAGCAGTTCTTC.

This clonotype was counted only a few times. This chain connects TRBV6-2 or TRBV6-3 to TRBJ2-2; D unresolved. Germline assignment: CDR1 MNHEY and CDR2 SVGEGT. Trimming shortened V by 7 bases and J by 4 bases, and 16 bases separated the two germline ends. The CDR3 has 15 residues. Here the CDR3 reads CASTHPARGTGELFF. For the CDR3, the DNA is TGTGCCAGCACCCACCCAGCCCGAGGCACCGGGGAGCTGTTTTTT.

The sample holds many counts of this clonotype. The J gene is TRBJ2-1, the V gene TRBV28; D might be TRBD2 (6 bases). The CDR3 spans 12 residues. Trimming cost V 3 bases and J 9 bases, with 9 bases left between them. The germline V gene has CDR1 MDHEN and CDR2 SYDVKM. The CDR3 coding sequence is TGTGCCAGCAGTTTGGTAGCGGCTGAGCAGTTCTTC. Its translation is CASSLVAAEQFF. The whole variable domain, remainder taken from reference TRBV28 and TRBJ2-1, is DVKVTQSSRYLVKRTGEKVFLECVQDMDHENMFWYRQDPGLGLRLIYFSYDVKMKEKGDIPEGYSVSREKKERFSLILESASTNQTSMYLCASSLVAAEQFFGPGTRLTVL.

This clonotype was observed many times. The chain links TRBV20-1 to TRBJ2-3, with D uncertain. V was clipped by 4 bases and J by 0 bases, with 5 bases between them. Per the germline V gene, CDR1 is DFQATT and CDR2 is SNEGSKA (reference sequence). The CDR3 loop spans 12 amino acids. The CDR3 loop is CSATLSTDTQYF. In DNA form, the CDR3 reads TGCAGTGCTACCCTCAGCACAGATACGCAGTATTTT.

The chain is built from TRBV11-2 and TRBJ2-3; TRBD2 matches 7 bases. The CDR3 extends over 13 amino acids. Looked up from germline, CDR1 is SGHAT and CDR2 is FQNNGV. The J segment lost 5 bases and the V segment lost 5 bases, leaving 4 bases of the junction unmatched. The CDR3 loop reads CASSPSGRDTQYF. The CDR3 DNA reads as TGTGCCAGCAGCCCTAGCGGAAGAGATACGCAGTATTTT. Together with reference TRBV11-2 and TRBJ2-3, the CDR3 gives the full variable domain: EAGVAQSPRYKIIEKRQSVAFWCNPISGHATLYWYQQILGQGPKLLIQFQNNGVVDDSQLPKDRFSAERLKGVDSTLKIQPAKLEDSAVYLCASSPSGRDTQYFGPGTRLTVL.

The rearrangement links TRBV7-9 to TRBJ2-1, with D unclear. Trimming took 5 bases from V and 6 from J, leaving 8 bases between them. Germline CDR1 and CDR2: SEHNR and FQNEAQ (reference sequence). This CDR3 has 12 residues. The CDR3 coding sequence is TGTGCCAGCAGCCTCCCCCTCAATGAGCAGTTCTTC. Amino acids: CASSLPLNEQFF.

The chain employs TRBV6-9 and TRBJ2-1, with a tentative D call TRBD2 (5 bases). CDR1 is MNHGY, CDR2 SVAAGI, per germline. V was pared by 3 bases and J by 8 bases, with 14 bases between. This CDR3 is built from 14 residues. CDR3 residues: CASSYTRTIDEQFF. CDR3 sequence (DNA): TGTGCCAGCAGTTACACTAGAACGATTGATGAGCAGTTCTTC.

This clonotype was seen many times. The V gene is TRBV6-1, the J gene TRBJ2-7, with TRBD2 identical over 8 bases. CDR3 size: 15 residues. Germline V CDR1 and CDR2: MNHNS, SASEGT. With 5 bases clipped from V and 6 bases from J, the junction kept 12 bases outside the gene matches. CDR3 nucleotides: TGTGCCAGCAGTACGGGGGGGATCCCCAGTGGCGAGCAGTACTTC. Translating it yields CASSTGGIPSGEQYF.